This passage covers 17 T cell receptor beta chains from one sample sequenced in a study of metastatic and nonmetastatic thyroid tumors. MiXCR re-clonotyped the PCR reads for TCRdb. The sample has 11,000 or so clones; roughly 12% are singletons. Thyroid surgery had not been preceded by any treatment in any patient. The sequenced material came from blood. The receptors originated from a female donor with papillary thyroid cancer or a benign thyroid nodule (not recorded which). Some clones in this sample may be carry-over from other donors' samples.

In its sample, this clone is medium-sized (0.01 to 0.1%). The chain combines TRBV28 with TRBJ2-7; D not certain. Germline V gene sequence: CDR1 MDHEN, CDR2 SYDVKM. The CDR3 is made up of 15 amino acids. Trimming took 5 bases from V and 0 from J, leaving 14 bases between them. CDR3 loop: CASSPQLFDSYEQYF. Written as DNA, the CDR3 is TGTGCCAGCAGTCCTCAGCTGTTCGACTCCTACGAGCAGTACTTC.

In this sample, this clone turned up many times. One end of the junction is discordant with germline, which a read error may explain. The V call is TRBV11-2, the J call TRBJ1-2; 11 nucleotides agree with TRBD1. This CDR3 contains 16 residues. Germline CDR1 is SGHAT and CDR2 is FQNNGV. CDR3 nucleotides: TGTGCCAGCAGCATAGATGGGGACAGGGGGAACTATGGCTACACCTTC. Translating gives CASSIDGDRGNYGYTF.

This chain connects TRBV5-1 to TRBJ2-1; no firm D call. The germline CDR1 and CDR2 sequences are SGHRS and YFSETQ. V gave up 9 bases and J gave up 10 bases, with 23 bases separating them. The CDR3 length is 14 residues. The CDR3 protein is CAITSGEFFEEQFF. In nucleotides, the CDR3 is TGCGCCATCACCTCAGGAGAGTTTTTTGAGGAGCAGTTCTTC.

The chain is built from TRBV30 and TRBJ2-5, with D unclear. Germline V gene sequence: CDR1 GTSNPN, CDR2 SVGIG (reference sequence). The ends were cut back, 7 bases at V and 2 bases at J, with 14 bases in the middle. The CDR3 is 13 amino acids. The CDR3 sequence: CALARTDQETQYF. In DNA, the CDR3 is TGTGCCTTAGCCAGGACGGATCAAGAGACCCAGTACTTC.

The J gene is TRBJ1-2, the V gene TRBV30; 9 nucleotides agree with TRBD1. Per germline, CDR1 GTSNPN and CDR2 SVGIG (reference sequence). With V trimmed by 8 bases and J by 4 bases, 8 bases remained unmatched. This CDR3 is 13 amino acids long. The CDR3 sequence is CAGTGTRGYGYTF. DNA of the CDR3: TGTGCCGGGACAGGGACAAGGGGCTATGGCTACACCTTC.

This clone was observed a few times. Just one base apart from a much larger clone, this may be a read error. The chain couples TRBV27 to TRBJ1-1, with D possibly being TRBD1 (6 bases). Germline loops: CDR1 MNHEY, CDR2 SMNVEV (reference sequence). CDR3 length: 16 residues. The CDR3: CASSLFLGGRNTESFF. CDR3 sequence (DNA): TGTGCCAGCAGTTTATTTTTGGGGGGCAGAAACACTGAATCTTTCTTT.

This clone was counted at least ten times. The rearrangement uses TRBV19 and TRBJ1-5; perhaps TRBD1 as D (6 bases). Germline V gives CDR1 LNHDA, CDR2 SQIVND (reference sequence). The CDR3 extends over 15 amino acids. V dropped 1 base and J dropped 3 bases, with 10 bases sitting between them. CDR3 residues: CASSIGGAYNQPQHF. CDR3 DNA sequence: TGTGCCAGTAGTATAGGGGGGGCCTACAATCAGCCCCAGCATTTT.

This clone was seen more than once but under ten times. This rearrangement joins TRBV6-1 to TRBJ1-5; no firm D call. The CDR3 spans 14 residues. The V gene lost 7 bases and the J gene lost 0 bases, with 10 bases spanning the gap. CDR1 and CDR2 (germline): MNHNS, SASEGT. CDR3: CASISQYSNQPQHF. CDR3 DNA: TGTGCCAGCATTAGCCAGTATAGCAATCAGCCCCAGCATTTT.

This clone ranks as medium-sized. The chain couples TRBV7-8 to TRBJ2-6; no clear D gene. CDR3 length: 12 amino acids. Germline V gene lookup returns CDR1 SGHVS and CDR2 FQNEAQ. Trimming shortened V by 4 bases and J by 2 bases, and 0 bases separated the two germline ends. DNA for the CDR3: TGTGCCAGCAGCTCTGGGGCCAACGTCCTGACTTTC. Its protein is CASSSGANVLTF. Filled out from reference TRBV7-8 and TRBJ2-6, the complete variable domain reads GAGVSQSPRYKVAKRGQDVALRCDPISGHVSLFWYQQALGQGPEFLTYFQNEAQLDKSGLPSDRFFAERPEGSVSTLKIQRTQQEDSAVYLCASSSGANVLTFGAGSRLTVL.

Judged by abundance, this clone is medium-sized. The genes are TRBV10-3 and TRBJ1-3, with D perhaps matching TRBD1 (6 bases). This CDR3 contains 14 residues. Germline CDR1 is ENHRY and CDR2 is SYGVKD. V lost 7 bases and J 3 bases, leaving 13 bases between the germline ends. The CDR3 loop is CAINTGTLGNTIYF. In DNA, the CDR3 is TGTGCCATCAATACCGGGACACTTGGAAACACCATATATTTT.

This clone was recorded many times. This sequence joins TRBV18 and TRBJ2-3, with 7 nucleotides matching TRBD1. CDR1 and CDR2 from the germline V gene are KGHSH and LQKENI. The CDR3 covers 14 residues. With V trimmed by 1 base and J by 8 bases, 6 bases remained unmatched. The CDR3 DNA reads as TGTGCCAGCTCACCACGGGACAGATCTCCTACGCAGTATTTT. This codes for CASSPRDRSPTQYF. Complete variable domain (other parts from reference TRBV18 and TRBJ2-3): NAGVMQNPRHLVRRRGQEARLRCSPMKGHSHVYWYRQLPEEGLKFMVYLQKENIIDESGMPKERFSAEFPKEGPSILRIQQVVRGDSAAYFCASSPRDRSPTQYFGPGTRLTVL.

This chain links TRBV4-1 with TRBJ2-7; TRBD1 might be the D (5 bases). Germline V lookup: CDR1 MGHRA, CDR2 YSYEKL. The CDR3 covers 12 residues. Trimming took 1 base from V and 5 from J, leaving 6 bases between them. Written as DNA, the CDR3 is TGCGCCAGCAGCCAAGTAGGGGACGAGCAGTACTTC. This gives the protein CASSQVGDEQYF.

The table lists this clone with many counts. This sequence joins TRBV5-5 and TRBJ1-2; TRBD1 matches 7 bases. The ends lost 4 bases at V and 5 bases at J; junction bases unmatched: 11. The CDR3 totals 15 residues. Per the germline V gene, CDR1 is SGHKS and CDR2 is YYEKEE (reference sequence). The chain's CDR3 is CASSPRGTDIYGYTF. In DNA form, the CDR3 reads TGTGCCAGCAGCCCTAGGGGGACAGATATTTATGGCTACACCTTC.

This clone was observed at least ten times. The chain has TRBV9 and TRBJ2-3, with no clear D. This CDR3 region has 14 residues. Germline loops: CDR1 SGDLS, CDR2 YYNGEE. V lost 2 bases and J lost 3, with 10 bases in between. The CDR3 nucleotides are TGTGCCAGCAGCGTTCTTGAGCAGACAGATACGCAGTATTTT. It encodes CASSVLEQTDTQYF.

This clone has a handful of counts. This chain connects TRBV29-1 to TRBJ1-3; 8 bases are a match to TRBD1. The V and J ends lost 6 bases and 4 bases, in that order; junction bases with no gene match: 8. Germline CDR1 and CDR2: SQVTM and ANQGSEA. The CDR3 extends over 14 amino acids. The CDR3 DNA sequence: TGCAGCGTGTACCTACAGGGGGTCGGAAACACCATATATTTT. It encodes CSVYLQGVGNTIYF.

This clone was counted ten times or more. The chain links TRBV7-9 to TRBJ2-1, with 11 bases lining up with TRBD2. With V trimmed by 3 bases and J by 2 bases, 12 bases remained unmatched. CDR1 and CDR2 (germline): SEHNR, FQNEAQ (reference sequence). The CDR3 contains 19 residues. CDR3 DNA: TGTGCCAGCAGCTTTGGGGGGCTAGCGGGAGGAAGGACCTACAATGAGCAGTTCTTC. The encoded protein is CASSFGGLAGGRTYNEQFF.

This clone came up many times. The J gene is TRBJ2-5, the V gene TRBV5-1; 10 positions agree with TRBD2. CDR3 size: 15 residues. V was clipped by 6 bases and J by 5 bases; unmatched bases: 10. In germline, CDR1 is SGHRS, CDR2 YFSETQ. CDR3 amino acids: CASTLLAGKGETQYF. The CDR3 region has the DNA TGCGCCAGCACCCTACTAGCGGGAAAGGGGGAGACCCAGTACTTC.